This T cell receptor beta chain was documented in a study of blood T cell repertoires in COVID-19. Data came from immunoSEQ multiplex PCR; TCRdb stores just in-frame clones and leaves some out. Among approximately 240,000 clones listed, about four fifths were seen once. Germline loops: CDR1 SGHDT, CDR2 YYEEEE. V was pared by 0 bases and J by 0 bases, with 4 bases between. This CDR3 has 14 amino acids. Sample: peripheral blood. J is TRBJ2-1 and V is TRBV5-6; D uncertain. The receptor was isolated from a man between 45 and 60 years old with acute or convalescent COVID-19. The CDR3 DNA sequence: TGTGCCAGCAGCTTGGACAGCTCCTACAATGAGCAGTTCTTC. Translated, it gives CASSLDSSYNEQFF.